Following are 28 T cell receptor beta chains from one sample sequenced in a study of T-cell reconstitution after alpha-beta-depleted transplantation in children. The TCRbeta library incorporated unique molecular identifiers. TCRdb fed the PCR reads into MiXCR, producing one record per CDR3 protein. Found here are roughly 70,000 distinct CDR3 sequences, over 4.5% of them singletons; the top ten hold about 20%. Sequences were derived from PBMCs, mostly from graft donor cells, sampled 180 days after TCRalphabeta/CD19-depleted stem cell transplant. Source of these receptors: a boy under two years old who had a stem cell transplant for acute myeloid leukemia, so the T cells may come from the graft donor.

Ten or more counts support this clonotype. The CDR3 here is CASSHSLQSYEQYF. The DNA of the CDR3 is TGTGCCAGCAGCCACTCGCTTCAGTCCTACGAGCAGTACTTC. The chain employs TRBV3-1 and TRBJ2-7; unclear D gene. The ends were cut back, 3 bases at V and 1 base at J, with 10 bases in the middle. There are 14 residues in the CDR3. CDR1 is LGHDT, CDR2 YNNKEL, per germline (reference sequence).

This clonotype was observed at least ten times. The chain links TRBV18 to TRBJ2-7, with D tentatively TRBD1 (5 bases). From germline, CDR1 is KGHSH and CDR2 LQKENI. The CDR3 has 15 residues. V shed 4 bases and J shed 0 bases, with 13 bases lying between them. Here the CDR3 reads CASSLATGVSYEQYF. For the CDR3, the DNA is TGTGCCAGCTCACTTGCAACAGGAGTCTCCTACGAGCAGTACTTC.

This clonotype has a count of ten or more. The J gene is TRBJ1-3, the V gene TRBV5-1; a possible D gene is TRBD1 (5 bases). Germline-derived CDR1 and CDR2 are SGHRS and YFSETQ. This CDR3 spans 15 amino acids. V was shortened by 4 bases and J by 0 bases, with 11 bases between the two germline ends. The CDR3 coding sequence is TGCGCCAGCAGCGGGGGACGGCCCTCTGGAAACACCATATATTTT. Protein: CASSGGRPSGNTIYF.

At least ten counts were recorded for this clonotype. The chain links TRBV2 to TRBJ1-1, with D perhaps TRBD1 (5 bases). The germline V gene encodes CDR1 SNHLY and CDR2 FYNNEI. The CDR3 is 13 residues long. The V and J ends lost 6 bases and 1 base respectively, with 9 bases between them. This CDR3 is CASRQQANTEAFF. The CDR3, as DNA: TGTGCCAGCAGACAACAGGCGAACACTGAAGCTTTCTTT.

This clonotype is medium-sized by share. The rearrangement uses TRBV12-3 or TRBV12-4 and TRBJ2-5; weak D call: TRBD1 (7 bases). Trimming took off 1 base at V and 5 bases at J, with 20 bases between the two ends. The CDR3 extends over 17 amino acids. The CDR3 DNA reads as TGTGCCAGCAGTTTAGGGTGGGGGACAGCCAGCGGGGAGACCCAGTACTTC. It translates to CASSLGWGTASGETQYF.

V and J are TRBV19 and TRBJ1-1; D unclear. Germline V gives CDR1 LNHDA, CDR2 SQIVND (reference sequence). Trimming pared 3 bases from V and 3 bases from J, leaving 11 bases between. There are 14 residues in the CDR3. In DNA, the CDR3 is TGTGCCAGTAGTATCCCCGACGGTTACACTGAAGCTTTCTTT. It is translated as CASSIPDGYTEAFF.

This clonotype was counted at least ten times. V gene TRBV10-3 combines with J gene TRBJ2-7; D ambiguous. Trimming took off 3 bases at V and 7 bases at J, with 10 bases between the two ends. Germline V gene sequence: CDR1 ENHRY, CDR2 SYGVKD. This CDR3 spans 12 amino acids. The CDR3: CAISDSPGEQYV. The CDR3 nucleotides read TGTGCCATCAGTGATTCTCCGGGTGAGCAGTACGTC.

In its sample, this clonotype was seen many times. The DNA for the CDR3 is TGTGCCAGCAGTGACCAGTGGGGGGAACAGCCCCAGCATTTT. The encoded protein is CASSDQWGEQPQHF. V gene TRBV6-4 combines with J gene TRBJ1-5; D perhaps matches TRBD1 (5 bases). CDR3 size: 14 residues. Trimming left V 2 bases short and J 7 bases short, with 12 bases between. The germline CDR1 and CDR2 sequences are MRHNA and SNTAGT.

This clonotype was recorded at least ten times. The J gene is TRBJ2-4, the V gene TRBV3-1; TRBD1 matches at 9 bases. V shed 5 bases and J 0 bases; nucleotides not matched to a gene: 11. Per the germline V gene, CDR1 is LGHDT and CDR2 is YNNKEL (reference sequence). CDR3 length: 18 residues. The DNA for the CDR3 is TGTGCCAGCAGCTTACGACCCGGGACAGGGCTAGCCAAAAACATTCAGTACTTC. Translating it yields CASSLRPGTGLAKNIQYF.

This clonotype showed up many times. CDR3 in amino acids: CASSQGPSYEQYV. Written as DNA, the CDR3 is TGCGCCAGCAGCCAAGGGCCATCCTACGAGCAGTACGTC. The rearrangement uses TRBV5-1 and TRBJ2-7; no clear D gene. The CDR3 has 13 amino acids. Germline CDR1 reads SGHRS; CDR2 reads YFSETQ. The V gene lost 4 bases and the J gene lost 1 base, with 9 bases spanning the gap.

This clonotype was observed many times. This sequence joins TRBV4-3 and TRBJ1-4; maybe TRBD1 (5 bases). The CDR3 length is 16 residues. Trimming removed 1 base from V and 6 bases from J, with 15 bases in between. Germline V CDR1 and CDR2: LGHNA, YSLEER. DNA of the CDR3: TGCGCCAGCAGCCAAGGGGGGAGGATCTTGGATGAAAAACTGTTTTTT. Translation: CASSQGGRILDEKLFF.

This clonotype has ten or more counts. The rearrangement uses TRBV7-2 and TRBJ1-2; 10 bases agree with TRBD1. The CDR3 has 13 residues. Germline trimming cut 3 bases from V and 6 bases from J; bases unmatched to any gene: 1. Looked up from germline, CDR1 is SGHTA and CDR2 is FQGNSA. CDR3 bases: TGTGCCAGCAGCTTGGGGACAGGGGATGGCTACACCTTC. Its protein product is CASSLGTGDGYTF.

This clonotype was counted ten times or more. The chain recombines TRBV18 with TRBJ1-5; maybe TRBD1 (6 bases). The CDR3 is made up of 14 amino acids. The V end lost 6 bases, the J end lost 5 bases, and 14 bases lay between the germline ends. Germline V gives CDR1 KGHSH, CDR2 LQKENI. The CDR3 nucleotides read TGTGCCAGCTCCCAGGGGCAGGGACATCAGCCCCAGCATTTT. This encodes CASSQGQGHQPQHF.

At least ten counts were recorded for this clonotype. The gene calls are TRBV24-1 and TRBJ2-2; D is unclear. V lost 4 bases, J lost 1 base, and 6 bases lay in between. Per the germline V gene, CDR1 is KGHDR and CDR2 is SFDVKD. CDR3 size: 14 residues. As DNA, the CDR3 is TGTGCCACCAGTGAATCAGGGAACACCGGGGAGCTGTTTTTT. It is translated as CATSESGNTGELFF.

Ten or more counts support this clonotype. The V and J genes are TRBV28 and TRBJ1-5; D gene ambiguous. Between the trimmed V and J ends, which lost 7 bases and 1 base, there was a span of 14 bases. The CDR3 has 15 residues. In germline, CDR1 is MDHEN, CDR2 SYDVKM. DNA of the CDR3: TGTGCCAGCATCCCCGGGGAATTGAGCAATCAGCCCCAGCATTTT. This translates into CASIPGELSNQPQHF.

This clonotype appeared many times. The chain joins TRBV6-5 to TRBJ1-1, with D perhaps matching TRBD1 (6 bases). V lost 6 bases and J 11 bases, leaving 16 bases between the germline ends. The CDR3 spans 12 residues. Per germline, CDR1 MNHEY and CDR2 SVGAGI. The CDR3 nucleotides read TGTGCCAGCAGCCGGGGGGCCCCTGCGGCTTTCTTT. This codes for CASSRGAPAAFF.

This clonotype appeared many times. The gene calls are TRBV20-1 and TRBJ2-1, with 7 nucleotides matching TRBD1. Germline V lookup: CDR1 DFQATT, CDR2 SNEGSKA (reference sequence). The CDR3 contains 10 residues. The CDR3 DNA is TGCAGCGCAGGGGGCAATGAGCAGTTCTTC. This encodes CSAGGNEQFF.

In regard to this clonotype: Possible read error: a much larger clone is one base away. The chain is built from TRBV5-1 and TRBJ1-6; TRBD1 matches at 7 bases. This CDR3 region has 14 residues. Germline V gene data show CDR1 as SGHRS and CDR2 as YFSETQ. This chain's CDR3 is CASRLQGSHSPIHF. The DNA of the CDR3 is TGCGCCAGCAGATTACAGGGGTCCCATTCACCCATCCACTTT. Full variable domain (missing parts from reference TRBV5-1 and TRBJ1-6): KAGVTQTPRYLIKTRGQQVTLSCSPISGHRSVSWYQQTPGQGLQFLFEYFSETQRNKGNFPGRFSGRQFSNSRSEMNVSTLELGDSALYLCASRLQGSHSPIHFGNGTRLTVT.

This chain joins TRBV3-1 and TRBJ2-6; D is possibly TRBD1 (5 bases). The germline gives CDR1 LGHDT, CDR2 YNNKEL (reference sequence). This CDR3 comprises 18 residues. V was cut by 11 bases and J by 2 bases, with 25 bases left in between. The CDR3 DNA sequence: TGTGCCTTCTGTCCCCCAGGGATTCGTTCGCCTGGGGCCAACGTCCTGACTTTC. This translates into CAFCPPGIRSPGANVLTF.

At least ten counts were recorded for this clonotype. This rearrangement joins TRBV5-1 to TRBJ2-7; D is unresolved. V was trimmed by 4 bases and J by 5 bases, leaving 13 bases between them. The CDR3 loop spans 13 amino acids. Germline V lookup: CDR1 SGHRS, CDR2 YFSETQ. The CDR3: CASSPGRVDEQYV. The CDR3 nucleotides are TGCGCCAGCAGCCCCGGACGGGTTGACGAGCAGTACGTC.

This clonotype was seen ten or more times. The V call is TRBV7-9, the J call TRBJ2-3; the match to TRBD2 covers 11 bases. The trim removed 4 bases at V and 1 base at J, leaving 7 bases unmatched. The V gene's germline CDR1 is SEHNR and CDR2 FQNEAQ (reference sequence). The CDR3 covers 17 residues. The CDR3 sequence: CASSSSLLAGGTDTQYF. The CDR3 DNA is TGTGCCAGCAGCTCCTCCTTACTAGCGGGGGGCACAGATACGCAGTATTTT.

This clonotype was seen many times. The V gene is TRBV20-1, the J gene TRBJ1-5, with D possibly matching TRBD1 (6 bases). CDR1 DFQATT and CDR2 SNEGSKA come from the germline V gene (reference sequence). The CDR3 covers 13 residues. V was trimmed by 1 base and J by 6 bases, leaving 10 bases between them. The chain's CDR3 is CSARARDIQPQHF. In nucleotides, the CDR3 is TGCAGTGCTAGAGCCAGGGACATTCAGCCCCAGCATTTT.

This clonotype was counted at least ten times. The chain uses TRBV9 and TRBJ1-3; D may be TRBD1 (6 bases). Germline CDR1 reads SGDLS; CDR2 reads YYNGEE. The CDR3 spans 14 residues. Trimming took off 0 bases at V and 7 bases at J, with 11 bases between the two ends. CDR3 nucleotide sequence: TGTGCCAGCAGCGTAGCCGGACAGAGGAACACCATATATTTT. This gives the protein CASSVAGQRNTIYF.

This clonotype showed up many times. This sequence joins TRBV28 and TRBJ1-5; 9 bases map to TRBD1. Trimming removed 7 bases from V and 4 bases from J; junction bases left unmatched: 8. This CDR3 has 15 residues. Germline loops: CDR1 MDHEN, CDR2 SYDVKM. CDR3 nucleotide sequence: TGTGCCAGCACAAACTACAGGGGGCCGAATCAGCCCCAGCATTTT. As protein: CASTNYRGPNQPQHF.

The chain uses TRBV2 and TRBJ1-2; unclear D gene. CDR1 SNHLY and CDR2 FYNNEI come from the germline V gene. The CDR3 is made up of 12 amino acids. Trimming stripped 3 bases from V and 5 bases from J, with 7 bases between. The CDR3 DNA reads TGTGCCAGCAGTGACCGGATTTATGGCTACACCTTC. Its protein is CASSDRIYGYTF.

This clonotype was detected ten times or more. V is TRBV14 and J is TRBJ1-3, with D perhaps TRBD1 (5 bases). CDR3 size: 18 residues. Per germline, CDR1 SGHDN and CDR2 FVKESK. Deletions cut 2 bases from V and 0 bases from J, with 17 bases between. The chain's CDR3 is CASSQKGWALPSGNTIYF. The CDR3 region has the DNA TGTGCCAGCAGCCAAAAGGGGTGGGCCCTTCCCTCTGGAAACACCATATATTTT.

In its sample, this clonotype was seen many times. V gene TRBV20-1 combines with J gene TRBJ1-6; D perhaps matches TRBD1 (6 bases). The germline V gene encodes CDR1 DFQATT and CDR2 SNEGSKA (reference sequence). The CDR3 is 13 residues long. Trimming took off 4 bases at V and 9 bases at J, with 13 bases between the two ends. CDR3 in DNA: TGCAGTGCTATGGACAGCGGGAGTTCACCCCTCCACTTT. Translating gives CSAMDSGSSPLHF.

This clonotype appeared many times. The chain carries TRBV14 and TRBJ2-1; 12 bases line up with TRBD2. Looked up from germline, CDR1 is SGHDN and CDR2 is FVKESK. The CDR3 spans 18 residues. V lost 3 bases to trimming and J lost 0 bases; unmatched junction nucleotides: 6. The CDR3 reads CASSQGLAGSSSYNEQFF. Written as DNA, the CDR3 is TGTGCCAGCAGCCAGGGACTAGCGGGCTCGAGCTCCTACAATGAGCAGTTCTTC.